The 2 T cell receptor beta chains below were found in one sample sequenced in a study of blood T cell repertoires in COVID-19. Here immunoSEQ multiplex PCR was the method, and the copy in TCRdb shows in-frame clones only, minus some. The sample includes 300,000 to 400,000 clones, 80% to 90% of them seen just once. The sequencing sample was made of peripheral blood. The receptors derive from a man aged 45 to 65 with active or convalescent COVID-19.

This chain joins TRBV21-1 and TRBJ2-5; no check of the table's D call, TRBD1, against the DNA was made. TRBV21-1 is a recognized pseudogene. There are 13 residues in the CDR3. The DNA of the CDR3 is TGTGCCAGCAGCAAAGGACAGGGTGAGACCCAGTACTTC. Translated, it gives CASSKGQGETQYF.

CDR3 in DNA: TGTGCCAGCAGCTTAAATCTCGGCACCGGGGAGCTGTTTTTT. This sequence encodes CASSLNLGTGELFF. The J gene is TRBJ2-2, the V gene TRBV7-3; D is undetermined. Trimming shortened V by 1 base and J by 4 bases, and 7 bases separated the two germline ends. The CDR3 is 14 amino acids. CDR1 is SGHTA and CDR2 is FQGTGA in the germline V gene.